The rows below give T cell receptor beta chains drawn from one sample of a study of Ad26.COV2.S vaccination and SARS-CoV-2 variants. TCRdb's copy holds only in-frame clones and misses some; the assay was immunoSEQ multiplex PCR. The table has about 480,000 clones, around 88% seen once. This specimen consisted of peripheral blood, obtained in a trial of Ad26.COV2.S vaccine versus placebo. These receptors originate from a person aged 18-60 years who received the Ad26.COV2.S COVID-19 vaccine or a placebo. Each CDR3 is given with its conserved first and last residue. A D gene is named only where the DNA matches it firmly. Not every row has a clone size; where given, it reads once, few, many or a size class.

cdr3_length,clone_size,j_call,v_call,d_call,cdr3_aa,cdr3_nt
12,NA,TRBJ2-7,TRBV30,TRBD1,CASWDRSYEQYF,TGTGCCAGCTGGGACAGGTCCTACGAGCAGTACTTC
12,NA,TRBJ2-1,TRBV19,NA,CASSIDGGEQFF,TGTGCCAGTAGTATAGATGGCGGAGAGCAGTTCTTC
13,NA,TRBJ1-5,TRBV29-1,TRBD1,CSAGTGIAQPQHF,TGCAGCGCCGGGACAGGGATCGCTCAGCCCCAGCATTTT
14,NA,TRBJ2-7,TRBV11-3,NA,CASSLGPRNYEQYF,TGTGCCAGCAGCTTAGGGCCACGGAACTACGAGCAGTACTTC
15,NA,TRBJ2-1,TRBV7-9,NA,CASRPPGGSGNEQFF,TGTGCCAGCAGACCTCCGGGCGGGTCGGGCAATGAGCAGTTCTTC
15,NA,TRBJ2-7,TRBV5-1,NA,CASSSSRGNPYEQYF,TGCGCCAGCAGCTCGAGCCGAGGGAACCCTTACGAGCAGTACTTC
15,NA,TRBJ2-3,TRBV27,NA,CASSLGRTSTDTQYF,TGTGCCAGCAGTTTAGGCCGAACATCAACAGATACGCAGTATTTT
16,NA,TRBJ2-1,TRBV4-2,TRBD1,CASSQDSQGSYNEQFF,TGTGCCAGCAGCCAAGATTCACAGGGGTCCTACAATGAGCAGTTCTTC
13,NA,TRBJ2-5,TRBV6-2/TRBV6-3,NA,CASSYHPFETQYF,TGTGCCAGCAGTTACCATCCCTTTGAGACCCAGTACTTC
14,NA,TRBJ1-6,TRBV28,TRBD1,CASRLGTVNSPLHF,TGTGCCAGCAGACTGGGGACAGTTAATTCACCCCTCCACTTT
15,NA,TRBJ2-3,TRBV5-1,TRBD1,CASSFQGASTDTQYF,TGCGCCAGCAGCTTCCAGGGGGCTAGCACAGATACGCAGTATTTT
17,NA,TRBJ2-1,TRBV23-1,TRBD1,CASSRPGQGSSYNEQFF,TGCGCCAGCAGTCGCCCGGGACAGGGGAGCTCCTACAATGAGCAGTTCTTC
15,NA,TRBJ1-4,TRBV11-2,NA,CASSPQGVPPEKLFF,TGTGCCAGCAGTCCGCAAGGGGTCCCACCAGAAAAACTGTTTTTT
13,few,TRBJ1-6,TRBV4-2,NA,CASSRGGNSPLHF,TGTGCCAGCAGCCGGGGAGGGAATTCACCCCTCCACTTT
16,NA,TRBJ2-1,TRBV7-2,TRBD2,CASSLERGGDWYEQFF,TGTGCCAGCAGCTTAGAGCGGGGGGGCGATTGGTATGAGCAGTTCTTC
10,NA,TRBJ2-7,TRBV27,NA,CASGRGEQYF,TGTGCCAGCGGTAGGGGGGAGCAGTACTTC